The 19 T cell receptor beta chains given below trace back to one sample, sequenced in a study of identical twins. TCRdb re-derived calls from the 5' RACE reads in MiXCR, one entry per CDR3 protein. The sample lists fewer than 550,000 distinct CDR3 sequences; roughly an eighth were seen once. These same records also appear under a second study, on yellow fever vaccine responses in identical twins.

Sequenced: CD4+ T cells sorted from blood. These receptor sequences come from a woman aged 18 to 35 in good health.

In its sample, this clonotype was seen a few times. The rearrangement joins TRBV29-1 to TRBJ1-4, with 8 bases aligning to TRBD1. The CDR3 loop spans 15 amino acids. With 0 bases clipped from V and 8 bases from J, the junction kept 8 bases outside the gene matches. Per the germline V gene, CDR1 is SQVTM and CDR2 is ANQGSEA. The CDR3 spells CSVEDPTGAREKLFF. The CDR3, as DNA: TGCAGCGTTGAAGATCCGACAGGGGCGCGGGAAAAACTGTTTTTT.

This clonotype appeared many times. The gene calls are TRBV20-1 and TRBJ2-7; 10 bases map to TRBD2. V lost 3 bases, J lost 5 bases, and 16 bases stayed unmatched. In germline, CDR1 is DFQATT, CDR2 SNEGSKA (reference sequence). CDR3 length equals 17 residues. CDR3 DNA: TGCAGTGCTAGTAGATCCCTCGGCCCTAGCGGGAGTGACGAGCAGTACTTC. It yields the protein CSASRSLGPSGSDEQYF.

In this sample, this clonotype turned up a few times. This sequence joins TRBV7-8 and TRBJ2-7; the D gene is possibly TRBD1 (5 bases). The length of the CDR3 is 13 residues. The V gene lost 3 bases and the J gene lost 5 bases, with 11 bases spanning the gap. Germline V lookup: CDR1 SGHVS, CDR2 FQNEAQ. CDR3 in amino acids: CASSLGLGDEQYF. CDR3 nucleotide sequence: TGTGCCAGCAGCTTGGGCCTAGGGGACGAGCAGTACTTC.

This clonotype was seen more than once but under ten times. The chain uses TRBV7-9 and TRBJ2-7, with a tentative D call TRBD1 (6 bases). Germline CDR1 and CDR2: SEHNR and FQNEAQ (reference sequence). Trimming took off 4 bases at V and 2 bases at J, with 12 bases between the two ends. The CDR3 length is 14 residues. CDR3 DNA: TGTGCCAGCAGCTCAGGGGCCCCTCCCTACGAGCAGTACTTC. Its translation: CASSSGAPPYEQYF.

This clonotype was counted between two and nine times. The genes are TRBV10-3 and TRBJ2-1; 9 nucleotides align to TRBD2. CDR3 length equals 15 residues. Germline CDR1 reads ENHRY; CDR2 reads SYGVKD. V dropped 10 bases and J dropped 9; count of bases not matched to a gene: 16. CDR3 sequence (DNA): TGTGCCACCCGAGCATCGGGACTAGCAGATGTTGAGCAGTTCTTC. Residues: CATRASGLADVEQFF.

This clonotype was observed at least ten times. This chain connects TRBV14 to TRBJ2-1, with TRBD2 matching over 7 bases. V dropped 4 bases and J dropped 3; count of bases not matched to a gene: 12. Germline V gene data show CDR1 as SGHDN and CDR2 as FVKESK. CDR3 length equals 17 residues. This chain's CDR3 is CASSPGGLGWGYNEQFF. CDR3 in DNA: TGTGCCAGCAGCCCGGGAGGATTAGGTTGGGGCTACAATGAGCAGTTCTTC.

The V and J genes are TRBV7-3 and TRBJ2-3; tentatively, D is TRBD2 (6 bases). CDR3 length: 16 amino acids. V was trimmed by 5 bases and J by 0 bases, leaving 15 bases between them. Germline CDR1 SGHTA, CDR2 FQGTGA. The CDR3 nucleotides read TGTGCCAGCAGCAAAAGCGGCGGGGTTAGCACAGATACGCAGTATTTT. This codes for CASSKSGGVSTDTQYF. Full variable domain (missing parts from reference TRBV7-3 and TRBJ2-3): GAGVSQTPSNKVTEKGKYVELRCDPISGHTALYWYRQSLGQGPEFLIYFQGTGAADDSGLPNDRFFAVRPEGSVSTLKIQRTERGDSAVYLCASSKSGGVSTDTQYFGPGTRLTVL.

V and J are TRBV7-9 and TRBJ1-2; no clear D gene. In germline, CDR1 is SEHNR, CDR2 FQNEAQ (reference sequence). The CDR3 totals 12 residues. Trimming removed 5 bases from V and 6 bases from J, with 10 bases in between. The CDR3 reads CASSPQSDGYTF. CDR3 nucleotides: TGTGCCAGCAGCCCCCAGTCGGATGGCTACACCTTC.

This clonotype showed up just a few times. The CDR3 sequence: CASRGTGGSSYEQYF. CDR3 DNA: TGTGCCAGCAGGGGGACAGGGGGGAGCTCCTACGAGCAGTACTTC. V and J are TRBV6-1 and TRBJ2-7; TRBD1 aligns across 11 bases. Germline V gives CDR1 MNHNS, CDR2 SASEGT. The CDR3 has 15 amino acids. V was pared by 6 bases and J by 0 bases, with 4 bases of the junction left unmatched.

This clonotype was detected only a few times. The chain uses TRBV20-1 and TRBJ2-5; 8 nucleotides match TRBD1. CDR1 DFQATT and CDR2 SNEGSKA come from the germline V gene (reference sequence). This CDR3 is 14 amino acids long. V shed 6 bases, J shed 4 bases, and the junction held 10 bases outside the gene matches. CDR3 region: CSANPGQGGETQYF. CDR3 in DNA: TGCAGTGCCAACCCCGGACAGGGCGGAGAGACCCAGTACTTC.

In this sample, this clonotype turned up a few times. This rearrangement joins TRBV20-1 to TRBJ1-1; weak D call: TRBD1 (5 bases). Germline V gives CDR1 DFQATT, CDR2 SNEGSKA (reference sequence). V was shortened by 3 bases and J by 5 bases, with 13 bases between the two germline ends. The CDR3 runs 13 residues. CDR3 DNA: TGCAGTGCTAGTGACCTGGGGGGGACTGAAGCTTTCTTT. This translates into CSASDLGGTEAFF.

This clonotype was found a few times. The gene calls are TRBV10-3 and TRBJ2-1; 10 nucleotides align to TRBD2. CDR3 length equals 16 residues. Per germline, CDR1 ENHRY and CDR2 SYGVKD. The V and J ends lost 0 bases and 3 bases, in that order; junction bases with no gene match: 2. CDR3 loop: CAISESSGRFYNEQFF. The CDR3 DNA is TGTGCCATCAGTGAGTCTAGCGGGAGGTTCTACAATGAGCAGTTCTTC.

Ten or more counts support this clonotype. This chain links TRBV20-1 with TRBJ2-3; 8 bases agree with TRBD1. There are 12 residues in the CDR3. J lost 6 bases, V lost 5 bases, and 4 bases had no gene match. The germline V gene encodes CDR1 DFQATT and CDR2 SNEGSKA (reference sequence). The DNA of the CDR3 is TGCAGTGCTGATTACAGGGGGGATACGCAGTATTTT. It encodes CSADYRGDTQYF.

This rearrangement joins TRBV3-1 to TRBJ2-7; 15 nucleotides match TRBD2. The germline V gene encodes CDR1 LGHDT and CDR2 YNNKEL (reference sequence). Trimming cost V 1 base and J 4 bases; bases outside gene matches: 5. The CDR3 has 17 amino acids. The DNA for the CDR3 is TGTGCCAGCAGCCAAGGACGGACTAGCGGGAGGGCATACGAGCAGTACTTC. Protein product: CASSQGRTSGRAYEQYF.

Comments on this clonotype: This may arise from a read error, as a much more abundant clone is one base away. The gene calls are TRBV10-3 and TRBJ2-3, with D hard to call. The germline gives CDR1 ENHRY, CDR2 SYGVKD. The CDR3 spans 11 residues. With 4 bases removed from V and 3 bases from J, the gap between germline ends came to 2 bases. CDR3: CAISGTDTQYF. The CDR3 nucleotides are TGTGCCATCAGTGGGACAGATACGCAGTATTTT.

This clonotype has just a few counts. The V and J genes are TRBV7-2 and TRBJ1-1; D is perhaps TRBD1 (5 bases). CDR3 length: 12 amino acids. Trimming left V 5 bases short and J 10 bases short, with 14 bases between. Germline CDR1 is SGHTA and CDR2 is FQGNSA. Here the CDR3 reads CASSARGQGAFF. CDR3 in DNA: TGTGCCAGCAGCGCCCGGGGCCAGGGAGCTTTCTTT.

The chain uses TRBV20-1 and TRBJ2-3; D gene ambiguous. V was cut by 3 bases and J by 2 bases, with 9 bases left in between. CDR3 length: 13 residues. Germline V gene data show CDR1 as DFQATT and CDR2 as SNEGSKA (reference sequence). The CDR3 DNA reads TGCAGTGCTAGGGCTATGCTCACAGATACGCAGTATTTT. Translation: CSARAMLTDTQYF.

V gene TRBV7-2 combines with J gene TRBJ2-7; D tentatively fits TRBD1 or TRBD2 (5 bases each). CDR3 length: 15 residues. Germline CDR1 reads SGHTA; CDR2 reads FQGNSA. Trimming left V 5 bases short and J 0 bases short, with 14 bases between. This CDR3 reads CASSPNKGTSYEQYF. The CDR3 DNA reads TGTGCCAGCAGCCCGAATAAGGGGACCTCCTACGAGCAGTACTTC.

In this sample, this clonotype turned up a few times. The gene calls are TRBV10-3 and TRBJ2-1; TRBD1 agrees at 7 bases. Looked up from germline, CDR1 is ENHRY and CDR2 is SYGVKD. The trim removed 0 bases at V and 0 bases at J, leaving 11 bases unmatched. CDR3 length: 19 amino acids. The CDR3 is CAISESRGPGWGSYNEQFF. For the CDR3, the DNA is TGTGCCATCAGTGAGTCGAGGGGGCCTGGGTGGGGCTCCTACAATGAGCAGTTCTTC.